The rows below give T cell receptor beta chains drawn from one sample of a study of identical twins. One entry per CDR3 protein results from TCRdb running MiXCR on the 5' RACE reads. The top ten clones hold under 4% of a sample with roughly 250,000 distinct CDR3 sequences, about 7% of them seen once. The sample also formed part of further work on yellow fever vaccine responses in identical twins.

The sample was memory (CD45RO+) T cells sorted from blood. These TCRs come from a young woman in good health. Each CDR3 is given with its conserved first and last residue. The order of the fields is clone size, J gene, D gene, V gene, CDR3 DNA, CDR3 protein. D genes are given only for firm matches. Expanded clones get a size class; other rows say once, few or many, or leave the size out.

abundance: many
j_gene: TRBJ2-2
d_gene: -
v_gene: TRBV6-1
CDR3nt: TGTGCCAGCGCTCTAGTAGCCCCTCCCGGGGAGCTGTTTTTT
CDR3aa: CASALVAPPGELFF

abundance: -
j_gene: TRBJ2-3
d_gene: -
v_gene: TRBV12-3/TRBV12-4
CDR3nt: TGTGCCAGCAGGCAACTCAGGGGACCCACAGATACGCAGTATTTT
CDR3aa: CASRQLRGPTDTQYF

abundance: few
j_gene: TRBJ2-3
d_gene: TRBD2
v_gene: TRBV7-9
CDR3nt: TGTGCCAGCAGCTTTTATATAGCGGGCTCTACAGATACGCAGTATTTT
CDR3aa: CASSFYIAGSTDTQYF

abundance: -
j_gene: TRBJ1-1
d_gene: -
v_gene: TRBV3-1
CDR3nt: TGTGCCAGCAGCCAGCGGGAAGGCACTGAAGCTTTCTTT
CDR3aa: CASSQREGTEAFF

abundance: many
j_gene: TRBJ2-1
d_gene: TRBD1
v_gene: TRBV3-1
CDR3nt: TGTGCCAGCAGCCAATGGGACAGGGGGCAGGACAATGAGCAGTTCTTC
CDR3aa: CASSQWDRGQDNEQFF

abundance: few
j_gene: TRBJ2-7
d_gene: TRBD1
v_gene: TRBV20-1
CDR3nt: TGCAGTGCTAGTGTCGACAGGGGACCCTACGAGCAGTACTTC
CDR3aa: CSASVDRGPYEQYF

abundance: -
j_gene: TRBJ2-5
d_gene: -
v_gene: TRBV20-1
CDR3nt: TGCAGTGCCGTGGGACCCGACCAAGAGACCCAGTACTTC
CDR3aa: CSAVGPDQETQYF

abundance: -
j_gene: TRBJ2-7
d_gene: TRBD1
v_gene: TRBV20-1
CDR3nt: TGCAGTGCTCGTACAGGGGGCCTCGCCGAGCAGTACTTC
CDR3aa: CSARTGGLAEQYF

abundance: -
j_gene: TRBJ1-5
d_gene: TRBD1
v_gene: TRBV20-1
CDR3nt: TGCAGTGCTACCTCGACAGGGGCCCTGAATCAGCCCCAGCATTTT
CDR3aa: CSATSTGALNQPQHF

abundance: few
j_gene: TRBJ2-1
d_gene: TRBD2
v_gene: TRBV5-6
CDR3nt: TGTGCCAGCAGCCTGACTAGCGGGGCTCAGTTCTTC
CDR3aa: CASSLTSGAQFF

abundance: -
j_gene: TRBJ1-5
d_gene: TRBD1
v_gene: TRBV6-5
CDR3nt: TGTGCCAGCAGTTACTTAGGGACAGGGGATCAGCCCCAGCATTTT
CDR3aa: CASSYLGTGDQPQHF

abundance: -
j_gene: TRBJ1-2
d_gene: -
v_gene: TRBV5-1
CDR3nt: TGCGCCAGCAGCTTGGACCCCAGGAGTGTCGGCTACACCTTC
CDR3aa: CASSLDPRSVGYTF

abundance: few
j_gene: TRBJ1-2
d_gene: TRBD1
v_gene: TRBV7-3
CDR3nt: TGTGCCAGCAGTCCAGCAGGGGGAATGAACTATGGCTACACCTTC
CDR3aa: CASSPAGGMNYGYTF

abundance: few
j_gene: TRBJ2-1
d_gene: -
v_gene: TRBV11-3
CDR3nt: TGTGCCAGCAGCTTAGGGGAGGTTGCGGGGAGGAATGAGCAGTTCTTC
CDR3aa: CASSLGEVAGRNEQFF

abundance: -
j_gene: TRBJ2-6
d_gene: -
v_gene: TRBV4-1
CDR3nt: TGCGCCAGCAGCCCAGGGAGGGGGTCTGCTGGGGCCAACGTCCTGACTTTC
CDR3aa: CASSPGRGSAGANVLTF

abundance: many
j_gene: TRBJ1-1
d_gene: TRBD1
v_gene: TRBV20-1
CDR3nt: TGCAGTGCCCCGAAGAAGGGACAGGGGTTGAACACTGAAGCTTTCTTT
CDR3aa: CSAPKKGQGLNTEAFF

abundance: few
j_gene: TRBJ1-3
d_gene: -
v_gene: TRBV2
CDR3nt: TGTGCCAGCAGCAGACAGGCCCTCTCTGGAAACACCATATATTTT
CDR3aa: CASSRQALSGNTIYF

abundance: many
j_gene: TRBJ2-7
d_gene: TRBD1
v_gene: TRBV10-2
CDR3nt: TGCGCCAGCAGTGGGGACAGGGTGCGCGAGCAGTACTTC
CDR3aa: CASSGDRVREQYF

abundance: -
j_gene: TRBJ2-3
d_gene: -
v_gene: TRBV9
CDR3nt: TGTGCCAGCAGCGTAGAGGGCGGACTCACAGATACGCAGTATTTT
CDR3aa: CASSVEGGLTDTQYF

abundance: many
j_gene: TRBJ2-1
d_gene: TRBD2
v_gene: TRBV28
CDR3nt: TGTGCCAGCATGGCGAGACTAGCGGGGTTGAATGAGCAGTTCTTC
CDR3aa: CASMARLAGLNEQFF

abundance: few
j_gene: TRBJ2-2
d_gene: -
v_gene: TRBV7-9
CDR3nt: TGTGCCAGCAGCTTAGGAGGGGGGCAGTCGAGAACCGGGGAGCTGTTTTTT
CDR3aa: CASSLGGGQSRTGELFF

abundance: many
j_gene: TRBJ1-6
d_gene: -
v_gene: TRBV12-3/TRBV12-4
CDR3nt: TGTGCCAGCCGCCCTAGCTCCTATAATTCACCCCTCCACTTT
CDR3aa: CASRPSSYNSPLHF

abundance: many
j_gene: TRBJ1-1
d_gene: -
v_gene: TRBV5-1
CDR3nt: TGCGCCAGCAGTGTCCAGGGGTTCACTGAAGCTTTCTTT
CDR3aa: CASSVQGFTEAFF

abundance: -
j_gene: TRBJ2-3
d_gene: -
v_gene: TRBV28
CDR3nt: TGTGCCAGCCGGACAGACACAGATACGCAGTATTTT
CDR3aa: CASRTDTDTQYF

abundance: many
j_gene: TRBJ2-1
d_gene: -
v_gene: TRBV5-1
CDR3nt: TGCGCCAGCAGCTTGGGGCGGGGTTACAATGAGCAGTTCTTC
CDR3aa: CASSLGRGYNEQFF

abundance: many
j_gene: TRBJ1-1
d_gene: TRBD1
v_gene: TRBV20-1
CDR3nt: TGCAGTGCAATACAGGGGGGAGTCGCTGAAGCTTTCTTT
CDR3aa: CSAIQGGVAEAFF

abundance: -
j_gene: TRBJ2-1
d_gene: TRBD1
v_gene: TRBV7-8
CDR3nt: TGTGCCAGCAGCTATGGACAGGGAATGAACAATGAGCAGTTCTTC
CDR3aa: CASSYGQGMNNEQFF

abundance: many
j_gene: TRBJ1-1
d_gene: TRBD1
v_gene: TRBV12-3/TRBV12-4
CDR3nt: TGTGCCAGCAGTTCACCGGGACAGCGGAACACTGAAGCTTTCTTT
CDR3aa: CASSSPGQRNTEAFF

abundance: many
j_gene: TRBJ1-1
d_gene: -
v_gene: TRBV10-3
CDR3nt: TGTGCCATCAGTGTTAAGGACAGATTCGAGACTGAAGCTTTCTTT
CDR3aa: CAISVKDRFETEAFF

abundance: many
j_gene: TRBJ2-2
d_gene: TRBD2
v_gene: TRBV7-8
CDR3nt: TGTGCCAGCAGGAGGACTAGCGGGAATTCCGGGGAGCTGTTTTTT
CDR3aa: CASRRTSGNSGELFF

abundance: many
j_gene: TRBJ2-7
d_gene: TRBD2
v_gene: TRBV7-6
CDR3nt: TGTGCCAGCAGCTTAGCTAGCGGGAGTTTCTACGAGCAGTACTTC
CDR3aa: CASSLASGSFYEQYF

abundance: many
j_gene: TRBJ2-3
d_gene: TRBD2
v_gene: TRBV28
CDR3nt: TGTGCCAGCATGGCGGGGGGGACAGATACGCAGTATTTT
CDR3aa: CASMAGGTDTQYF

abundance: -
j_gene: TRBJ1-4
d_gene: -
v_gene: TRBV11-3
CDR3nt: TGTGCCAGCAGCGTCCAGGGAGGAACTAATGAAAAACTGTTTTTT
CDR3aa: CASSVQGGTNEKLFF

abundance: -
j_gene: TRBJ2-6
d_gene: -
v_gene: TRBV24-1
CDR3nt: TGTGCCACCAGTGATTTCAAGGGGGCTGGGGCCAACGTCCTGACTTTC
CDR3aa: CATSDFKGAGANVLTF

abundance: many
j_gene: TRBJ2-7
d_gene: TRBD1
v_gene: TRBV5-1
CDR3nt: TGCGCCAGCGGCCAGACAGGGGTTTTCAACGAGCAGTACTTC
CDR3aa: CASGQTGVFNEQYF

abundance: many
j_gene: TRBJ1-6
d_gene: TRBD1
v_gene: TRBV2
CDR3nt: TGTGCCAGCAGGTACAGGGGTGAGAGTTCACCCCTCCACTTT
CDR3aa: CASRYRGESSPLHF

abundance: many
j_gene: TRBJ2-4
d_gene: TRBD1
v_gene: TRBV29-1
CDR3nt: TGCAGCGTTGCACTCGGGACAGGGGGAAACATTCAGTACTTC
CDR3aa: CSVALGTGGNIQYF

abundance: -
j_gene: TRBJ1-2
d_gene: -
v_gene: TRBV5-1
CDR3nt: TGCGCCAGCAGCAATATAGGGACAACTAACTATGGCTACACCTTC
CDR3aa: CASSNIGTTNYGYTF

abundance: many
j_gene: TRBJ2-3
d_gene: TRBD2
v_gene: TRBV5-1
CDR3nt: TGCGCCAGCAGCTTCCGGGGCGGGAGTGGCGATACGCAGTATTTT
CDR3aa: CASSFRGGSGDTQYF

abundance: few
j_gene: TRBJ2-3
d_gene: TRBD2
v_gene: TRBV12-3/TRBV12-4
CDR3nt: TGTGCCAGCAGTTTTGTGACTAGCAAGACAGATACGCAGTATTTT
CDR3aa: CASSFVTSKTDTQYF

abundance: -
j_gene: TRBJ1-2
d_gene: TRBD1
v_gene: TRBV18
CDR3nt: TGTGCCAGCTCCCCATCGACAGGGAGTAATGGCTACACCTTC
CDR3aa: CASSPSTGSNGYTF

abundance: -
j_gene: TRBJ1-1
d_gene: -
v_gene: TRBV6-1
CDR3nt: TGTGCCAGCGGAGATCCTATGAACACTGAAGCTTTCTTT
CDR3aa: CASGDPMNTEAFF

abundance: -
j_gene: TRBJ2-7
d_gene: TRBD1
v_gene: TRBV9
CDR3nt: TGTGCCAGCAGCGTGTCCCCGGGACAGGGTGTTTACGAGCAGTACTTC
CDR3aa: CASSVSPGQGVYEQYF

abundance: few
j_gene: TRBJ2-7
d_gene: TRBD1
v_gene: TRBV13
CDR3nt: TGTGCCAGCAGCTTAGGTACCCCGGGACAGGGTCCCCACGAGCAGTACTTC
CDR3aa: CASSLGTPGQGPHEQYF

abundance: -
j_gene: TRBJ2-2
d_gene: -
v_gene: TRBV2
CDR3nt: TGTGCCAGCGAGGCGGACAATCTTGGAGGGGAGCTGTTTTTT
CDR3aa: CASEADNLGGELFF

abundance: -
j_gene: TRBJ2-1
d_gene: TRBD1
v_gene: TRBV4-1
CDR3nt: TGCGCCAGCAGCCCCGGGACAGGGTGGTTCGGGGAGCAGTTCTTC
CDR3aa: CASSPGTGWFGEQFF

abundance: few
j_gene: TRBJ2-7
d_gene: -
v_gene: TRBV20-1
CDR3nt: TGCAGTGCTGCCGCCCCGCAGGGAACCTCCTACGAGCAGTACTTC
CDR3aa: CSAAAPQGTSYEQYF

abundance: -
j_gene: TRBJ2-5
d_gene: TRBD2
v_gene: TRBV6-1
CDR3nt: TGTGCCAGCAGCCGACTAGCGGGACCTCAAGAGACCCAGTACTTC
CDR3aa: CASSRLAGPQETQYF

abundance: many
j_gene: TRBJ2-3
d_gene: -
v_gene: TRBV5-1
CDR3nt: TGCGCCAGCAGCTTGGCGGGTCAGGGTCCAACAGATACGCAGTATTTT
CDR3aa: CASSLAGQGPTDTQYF

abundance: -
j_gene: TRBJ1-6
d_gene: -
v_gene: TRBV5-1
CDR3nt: TGCGCCAGCAGCCTACTAAGACCAGGGAATTCACCCCTCCACTTT
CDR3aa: CASSLLRPGNSPLHF

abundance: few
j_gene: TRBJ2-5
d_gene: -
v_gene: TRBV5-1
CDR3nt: TGCGCCAGCAGCTTTATCCCGAGTACTTTACAAGAGACCCAGTACTTC
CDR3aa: CASSFIPSTLQETQYF

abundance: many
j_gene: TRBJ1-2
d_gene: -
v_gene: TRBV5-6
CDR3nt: TGTGCCAGCAGCTTGTCAGCTAACTATGGCTACACCTTC
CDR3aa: CASSLSANYGYTF

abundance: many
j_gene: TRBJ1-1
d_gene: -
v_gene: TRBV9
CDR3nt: TGTGCCAGCAGCGTAGGGGGAGGACGCTCGAACACTGAAGCTTTCTTT
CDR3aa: CASSVGGGRSNTEAFF

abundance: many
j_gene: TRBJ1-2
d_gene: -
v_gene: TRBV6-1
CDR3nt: TGTGCCAGCAGGCAAAGCGCAGGGGCCATTAACTATGGCTACACCTTC
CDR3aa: CASRQSAGAINYGYTF